This is a list of T cell receptor beta chains from one sample in a study of T-cell memory formation after mild COVID-19. TCRdb re-called the 5' RACE reads with MiXCR, one entry per CDR3 protein. The repertoire includes a few hundred thousand distinct CDR3 sequences, more than 8% of them detected once, and around 21% sits in the top ten. Specimen: PBMCs or a T cell subset sorted from them (not recorded which). The source is a man younger than 30 who had mild COVID-19 (a few samples of this study predate the infection). Cell type and time point are not known. Each CDR3 is given with its conserved first and last residue. Each record gives: clone size, J gene, V gene, D gene, CDR3 protein, CDR3 DNA. The D gene is left open where the match is weak. Some rows have no size entry. The others give once, few or many, or a class for an expanded clone.

few,TRBJ1-5,TRBV27,-,CASSLSSEWGPQHF,TGTGCCAGCAGTTTATCGTCGGAGTGGGGGCCCCAGCATTTT
-,TRBJ2-1,TRBV20-1,-,CSASNEGIYNEQFF,TGCAGTGCTAGTAACGAGGGAATCTACAATGAGCAGTTCTTC
-,TRBJ1-1,TRBV6-5,-,CASSYKGRGTEAFF,TGTGCCAGCAGTTATAAGGGACGGGGCACTGAAGCTTTCTTT
-,TRBJ2-5,TRBV4-1,-,CASSQFKAETQYF,TGCGCCAGCAGCCAGTTTAAGGCTGAGACCCAGTACTTC
many,TRBJ2-3,TRBV5-6,-,CASSFETLLTDTQYF,TGTGCCAGCAGCTTTGAGACACTACTTACAGATACGCAGTATTTT
few,TRBJ2-1,TRBV20-1,TRBD2,CSARDFGGGAYEQFF,TGCAGTGCTAGAGATTTTGGCGGGGGGGCCTATGAGCAGTTCTTC
few,TRBJ1-2,TRBV4-1,-,CASSQEIGGYGYTF,TGCGCCAGCAGCCAAGAAATAGGGGGCTATGGCTACACCTTC
few,TRBJ2-3,TRBV12-3/TRBV12-4,-,CASRSLWDTQYF,TGTGCCAGCAGGTCACTTTGGGATACGCAGTATTTT
few,TRBJ2-1,TRBV4-1,-,CASSQERSVLNNEQFF,TGCGCCAGCAGCCAAGAACGTTCGGTACTGAACAATGAGCAGTTCTTC
-,TRBJ1-6,TRBV27,-,CASSLMSSDRSPLHF,TGTGCCAGCAGTTTAATGTCCTCGGACAGATCACCCCTCCACTTT
few,TRBJ2-4,TRBV7-2,TRBD2,CASSLYSGGRAKNIQYF,TGTGCCAGCAGCTTGTATAGCGGGGGCCGAGCCAAAAACATTCAGTACTTC
few,TRBJ2-2,TRBV4-3,-,CASSQGVANTGELFF,TGCGCCAGCAGCCAAGGAGTAGCGAACACCGGGGAGCTGTTTTTT
many,TRBJ2-4,TRBV4-1,TRBD1,CASSLDQGDSKNIQYF,TGCGCCAGCAGCCTCGACCAGGGGGATTCCAAAAACATTCAGTACTTC
few,TRBJ1-1,TRBV18,-,CASSPAGVWGEAFF,TGTGCCAGCTCACCGGCCGGGGTATGGGGTGAAGCTTTCTTT
many,TRBJ2-5,TRBV7-9,TRBD1,CASRKDRGPETQYF,TGTGCCAGCAGGAAGGACAGGGGTCCAGAGACCCAGTACTTC
-,TRBJ2-5,TRBV20-1,TRBD2,CSARDLASGEETQYF,TGCAGTGCTAGAGATCTGGCTAGCGGGGAAGAGACCCAGTACTTC
few,TRBJ2-7,TRBV10-3,TRBD1,CAIKSGTASFF,TGTGCCATCAAATCCGGGACAGCGTCTTTCTTC
-,TRBJ2-4,TRBV4-1,-,CASSQDPGGSAKNIQYF,TGCGCCAGCAGCCAAGACCCCGGGGGCTCAGCCAAAAACATTCAGTACTTC
-,TRBJ2-5,TRBV20-1,-,CSAINGEAYTGTQYF,TGCAGTGCTATAAACGGGGAAGCCTATACGGGGACCCAGTACTTC
many,TRBJ1-4,TRBV5-1,-,CASSGEPATNEKLFF,TGCGCCAGCAGCGGGGAACCTGCAACTAATGAAAAACTGTTTTTT
many,TRBJ2-2,TRBV4-3,-,CASSQQFSSGELFF,TGCGCCAGCAGCCAGCAGTTTAGTTCCGGGGAGCTGTTTTTT
few,TRBJ1-2,TRBV29-1,-,CSVGERGRNYGYTF,TGCAGCGTTGGTGAGAGAGGACGTAACTATGGCTACACCTTC
-,TRBJ2-1,TRBV11-2,-,CASSLNQGPYNEQFF,TGTGCCAGCAGCTTAAACCAGGGACCCTACAATGAGCAGTTCTTC
few,TRBJ2-5,TRBV7-9,-,CASSPVEGSQETQYF,TGTGCCAGCAGCCCCGTAGAGGGGAGCCAAGAGACCCAGTACTTC
few,TRBJ2-5,TRBV5-5,-,CASSAGDPAIETQYF,TGTGCCAGCAGCGCCGGGGACCCGGCCATAGAGACCCAGTACTTC
few,TRBJ2-2,TRBV15,-,CATSPISPGELFF,TGTGCCACCAGCCCAATAAGCCCCGGGGAGCTGTTTTTT
few,TRBJ1-5,TRBV20-1,-,CSGVAQPGNQPQHF,TGCAGTGGAGTGGCGCAGCCAGGCAATCAGCCCCAGCATTTT
many,TRBJ1-1,TRBV7-2,-,CASSLVGPFSFF,TGTGCCAGCAGCTTAGTCGGGCCTTTTTCTTTCTTT
few,TRBJ2-5,TRBV6-2/TRBV6-3,TRBD2,CASSPAGLAGGLYKQETQYF,TGTGCCAGCAGCCCCGCAGGGTTAGCGGGGGGACTCTATAAACAAGAGACCCAGTACTTC
few,TRBJ1-1,TRBV3-1,-,CASTYGRGGEAFF,TGTGCCAGCACTTATGGCAGGGGAGGTGAAGCTTTCTTT
-,TRBJ2-3,TRBV5-8,-,CASSLAIGGTISDTQYF,TGTGCCAGCAGCTTGGCCATCGGTGGGACGATCTCAGATACGCAGTATTTT
few,TRBJ1-5,TRBV19,-,CATAGGSNQPQHF,TGTGCCACCGCGGGGGGAAGCAATCAGCCCCAGCATTTT
-,TRBJ2-7,TRBV5-1,TRBD1,CASSQGQGLGEQYF,TGCGCCAGCAGCCAAGGACAGGGACTGGGCGAGCAGTACTTC
few,TRBJ1-4,TRBV7-9,-,CASSGGPNEKLFF,TGTGCCAGCAGCGGAGGGCCTAATGAAAAACTGTTTTTT
-,TRBJ2-3,TRBV24-1,TRBD1,CATSGTGPDTQYF,TGTGCCACCAGTGGGACAGGCCCAGATACGCAGTATTTT
-,TRBJ1-2,TRBV20-1,-,CSAREGGRNYGYTF,TGCAGTGCCCGGGAGGGGGGTCGAAACTATGGCTACACCTTC
few,TRBJ2-1,TRBV11-2,-,CASIGVSSYNEQFF,TGTGCCAGCATCGGGGTCAGCTCCTACAATGAGCAGTTCTTC
few,TRBJ2-7,TRBV4-2,-,CASSQGRAYEQYF,TGTGCCAGCAGCCAGGGCCGGGCCTACGAGCAGTACTTC
-,TRBJ1-1,TRBV20-1,-,CSAREGAEGKTEAFF,TGCAGTGCTAGAGAGGGGGCGGAGGGGAAGACTGAAGCTTTCTTT
-,TRBJ2-3,TRBV7-3,TRBD2,CASSLTGGSATQYF,TGTGCCAGCAGCTTAACGGGGGGGTCGGCTACGCAGTATTTT
few,TRBJ1-1,TRBV20-1,-,CSADRGGDTEAFF,TGCAGTGCTGATCGGGGCGGAGACACTGAAGCTTTCTTT
few,TRBJ1-2,TRBV7-2,TRBD1,CASSLVGGQGDYGYTF,TGTGCCAGCAGCTTAGTTGGTGGACAGGGCGACTATGGCTACACCTTC
-,TRBJ1-1,TRBV6-6,TRBD1,CASGDSPNTEAFF,TGTGCCAGCGGGGACAGCCCGAACACTGAAGCTTTCTTT
-,TRBJ2-6,TRBV5-8,-,CASSSRYSGANVLTF,TGTGCCAGCAGCTCGCGGTATTCTGGGGCCAACGTCCTGACTTTC
few,TRBJ2-3,TRBV4-3,-,CASSRGLGEVGDTQYF,TGCGCCAGCAGCCGGGGGTTGGGTGAAGTAGGAGATACGCAGTATTTT
-,TRBJ1-2,TRBV7-8,-,CASGPAPNYGYTF,TGTGCCAGCGGGCCAGCGCCTAACTATGGCTACACCTTC
few,TRBJ2-4,TRBV4-2,-,CASSLDRNIQYF,TGTGCCAGCAGCCTGGACAGAAACATTCAGTACTTC
few,TRBJ2-2,TRBV4-3,-,CASSQIAGELFF,TGCGCCAGCAGCCAGATAGCCGGGGAGCTGTTTTTT
-,TRBJ2-5,TRBV11-2,-,CASSFGRGRQRGETQYF,TGTGCCAGCAGCTTTGGTCGTGGCAGGCAGAGGGGTGAGACCCAGTACTTC
-,TRBJ2-1,TRBV20-1,-,CSASSTGREQFF,TGCAGTGCTAGTTCTACAGGGCGGGAGCAGTTCTTC
few,TRBJ1-3,TRBV4-3,-,CASSQPREAGNTIYF,TGCGCCAGCAGCCAGCCCAGGGAGGCTGGAAACACCATATATTTT
many,TRBJ1-6,TRBV5-1,-,CASSLEGKDSPLHF,TGCGCCAGCAGCTTGGAGGGGAAGGATTCACCCCTCCACTTT
few,TRBJ2-2,TRBV7-9,TRBD1,CASSQGTGYAGELFF,TGTGCCAGCAGCCAGGGGACAGGGTATGCCGGGGAGCTGTTTTTT